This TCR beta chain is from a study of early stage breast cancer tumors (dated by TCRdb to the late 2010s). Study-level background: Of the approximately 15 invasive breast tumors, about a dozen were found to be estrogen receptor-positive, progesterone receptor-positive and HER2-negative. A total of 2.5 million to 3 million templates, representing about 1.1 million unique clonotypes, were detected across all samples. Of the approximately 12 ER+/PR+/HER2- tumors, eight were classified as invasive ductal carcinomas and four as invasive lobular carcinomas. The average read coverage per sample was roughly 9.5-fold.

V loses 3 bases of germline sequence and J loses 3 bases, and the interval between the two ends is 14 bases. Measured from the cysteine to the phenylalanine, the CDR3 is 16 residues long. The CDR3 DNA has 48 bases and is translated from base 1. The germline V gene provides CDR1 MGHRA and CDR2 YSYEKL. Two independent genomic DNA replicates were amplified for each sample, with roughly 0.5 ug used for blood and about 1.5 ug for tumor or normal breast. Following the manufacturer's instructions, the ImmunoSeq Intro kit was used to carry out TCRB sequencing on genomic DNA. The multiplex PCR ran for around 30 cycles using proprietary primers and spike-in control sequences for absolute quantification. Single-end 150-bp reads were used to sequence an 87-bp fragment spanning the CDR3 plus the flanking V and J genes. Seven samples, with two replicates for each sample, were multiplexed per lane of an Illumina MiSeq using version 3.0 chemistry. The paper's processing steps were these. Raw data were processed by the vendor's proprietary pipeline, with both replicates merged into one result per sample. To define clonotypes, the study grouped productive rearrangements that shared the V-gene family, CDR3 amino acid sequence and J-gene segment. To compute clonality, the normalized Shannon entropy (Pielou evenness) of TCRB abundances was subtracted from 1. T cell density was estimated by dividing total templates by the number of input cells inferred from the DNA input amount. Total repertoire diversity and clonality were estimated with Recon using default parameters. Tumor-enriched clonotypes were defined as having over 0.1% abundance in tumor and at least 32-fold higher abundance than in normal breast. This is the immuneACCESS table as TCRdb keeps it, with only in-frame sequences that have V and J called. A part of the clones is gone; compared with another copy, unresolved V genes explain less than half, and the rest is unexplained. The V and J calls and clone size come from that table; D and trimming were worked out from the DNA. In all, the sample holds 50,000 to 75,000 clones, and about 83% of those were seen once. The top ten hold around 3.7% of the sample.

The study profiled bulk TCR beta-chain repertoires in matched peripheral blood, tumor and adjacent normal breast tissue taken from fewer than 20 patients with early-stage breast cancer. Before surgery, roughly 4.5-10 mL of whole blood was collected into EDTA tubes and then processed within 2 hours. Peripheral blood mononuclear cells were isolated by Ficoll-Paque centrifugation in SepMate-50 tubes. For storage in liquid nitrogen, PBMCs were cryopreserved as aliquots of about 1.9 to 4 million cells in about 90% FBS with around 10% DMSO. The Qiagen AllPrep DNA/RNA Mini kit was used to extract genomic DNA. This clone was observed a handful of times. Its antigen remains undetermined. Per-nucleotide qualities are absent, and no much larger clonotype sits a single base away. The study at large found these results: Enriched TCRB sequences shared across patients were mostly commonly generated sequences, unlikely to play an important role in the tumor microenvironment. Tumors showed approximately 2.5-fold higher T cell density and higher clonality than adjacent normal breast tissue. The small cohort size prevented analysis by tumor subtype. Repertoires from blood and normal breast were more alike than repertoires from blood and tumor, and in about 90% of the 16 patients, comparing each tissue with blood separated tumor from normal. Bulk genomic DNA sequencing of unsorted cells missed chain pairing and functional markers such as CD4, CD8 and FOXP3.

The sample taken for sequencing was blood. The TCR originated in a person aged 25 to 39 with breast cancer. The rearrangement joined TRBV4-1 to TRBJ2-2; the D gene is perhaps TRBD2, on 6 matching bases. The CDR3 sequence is CASSQRGTPDTGELFF. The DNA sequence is TGCGCCAGCAGCCAGCGCGGGACGCCAGACACCGGGGAGCTGTTTTTT.